Included here is one T cell receptor (beta chain) sequence, with context. Its antigen is still unknown. Treatment: randomized to nivolumab then ipilimumab (arm A) or the reverse (arm B). The sample belongs to a study of sequential checkpoint blockade in melanoma. The study's findings and limits: Mutational load did not correlate with tumor T-cell fraction or clonality. For nivolumab-first patients, baseline tumor clonality was associated with response.

Method: immunoSEQ multiplex PCR; TCRdb's copy keeps in-frame clones and lacks some. The sample holds over a thousand clones; about a fifth are singletons and the top ten take less than 15%. The CDR3 extends over 15 amino acids. CDR1 and CDR2 from the germline V gene are LNHNV and YYDKDF (reference sequence). Unmatched junction bases numbered 5, after V lost 7 bases and J lost 5 bases. This sample comprised tumor tissue (inferred from file names), obtained from a patient given nivolumab and ipilimumab in sequence. This TCR derives from a human donor with melanoma. The chain uses TRBV15 and TRBJ2-3, with 14 positions matching TRBD2. The CDR3 sequence is CATKRTSGGIDTQYF. CDR3 DNA sequence: TGTGCCACCAAAAGGACTAGCGGGGGGATAGATACGCAGTATTTT.